The 26 T cell receptor beta chains listed next were all sequenced from one sample in a study of cytomegalovirus exposure and HLA in healthy donors. PCR amplification relied on 60 Vbeta primers (plus 13 Jbeta primers). Generated by immunoSEQ multiplex PCR, the TCRdb table keeps only in-frame clones and is missing some. Among 95,000 to 110,000 clones listed, roughly 82% were seen once. Sequencing was performed on PBMCs. The receptors were gathered from a man in his thirties or forties in good health and CMV-seropositive.

With respect to this clone: Other nucleotide sequences in the sample specify the same CDR3. The chain recombines TRBV6-1 with TRBJ1-2; 8 bases agree with TRBD1. The germline CDR1 and CDR2 sequences are MNHNS and SASEGT. After removal of 4 bases from V and 6 bases from J, the junction contained 4 bases not matched to a gene. This CDR3 is 13 amino acids long. The DNA for the CDR3 is TGTGCCAGCAGTGGTCAGGGGGCGAATGGCTACACCTTC. Encoded protein: CASSGQGANGYTF.

V gene TRBV7-6 combines with J gene TRBJ1-4; no clear D. CDR1 is SGHVS and CDR2 is FNYEAQ in the germline V gene. The CDR3 covers 16 residues. V was cut by 5 bases and J by 7 bases, with 20 bases left in between. The CDR3 coding sequence is TGTGCCAGCAGCCCTGAGTGGCGAAGTCGGGGTGAAAAACTGTTTTTT. Its translation is CASSPEWRSRGEKLFF.

This clone was counted a single time. This sequence joins TRBV10-3 and TRBJ1-2, with 7 nucleotides matching TRBD1. V trimming: 6 bases; J trimming: 4 bases; junction bases outside the gene matches: 8. Per the germline V gene, CDR1 is ENHRY and CDR2 is SYGVKD. This CDR3 has 14 amino acids. CDR3 nucleotide sequence: TGTGCCATCAGCCCGACAGGGTCGATCTATGGCTACACCTTC. Protein sequence: CAISPTGSIYGYTF.

This clone was picked up many times. V gene TRBV4-2 combines with J gene TRBJ1-1, with TRBD1 matching over 8 bases. J gave up 3 bases and V 7 bases, and 10 bases lay outside the gene matches. The CDR3 spans 15 residues. In germline, CDR1 is LGHNA, CDR2 YNFKEQ. CDR3 region: CASTYGQGGYTEAFF. For the CDR3, the DNA is TGTGCCAGCACCTACGGACAGGGAGGATACACTGAAGCTTTCTTT.

The chain couples TRBV11-2 to TRBJ2-5; the match to TRBD1 covers 9 bases. Germline CDR1 SGHAT, CDR2 FQNNGV. Trimming removed 2 bases from V and 4 bases from J; junction bases left unmatched: 2. The CDR3 is 14 amino acids. CDR3 in amino acids: CASSLNRGRETQYF. Here the CDR3 DNA reads TGTGCCAGCAGCTTAAACAGGGGGCGAGAGACCCAGTACTTC.

This clone appeared a few times. The rearrangement links TRBV15 to TRBJ1-2; D remains unclear. CDR3 length: 13 amino acids. The ends were cut back, 0 bases at V and 7 bases at J, with 9 bases in the middle. Germline CDR1 reads LNHNV; CDR2 reads YYDKDF (reference sequence). The DNA of the CDR3 is TGTGCCACCAGCAGAGACCCTCGGGGTGGCTACACCTTC. Its protein product is CATSRDPRGGYTF. Looking up the rest from reference TRBV15 and TRBJ1-2 gives the full variable domain: DAMVIQNPRYQVTQFGKPVTLSCSQTLNHNVMYWYQQKSSQAPKLLFHYYDKDFNNEADTPDNFQSRRPNTSFCFLDIRSPGLGDTAMYLCATSRDPRGGYTFGSGTRLTVV.

The chain recombines TRBV27 with TRBJ1-1; 9 bases fit TRBD1. The CDR3 has 11 amino acids. Germline lookup yields CDR1 MNHEY and CDR2 SMNVEV (reference sequence). The trim removed 6 bases at V and 12 bases at J, leaving 5 bases unmatched. The CDR3 region has the DNA TGTGCCAGCAGGGGACAGGGTCGTTCTTTCTTT. This gives the protein CASRGQGRSFF.

A note on this clone: Mismatch with germline at one junction end may stem from a read error. The V gene is TRBV2, the J gene TRBJ2-4, with D tentatively TRBD1 (6 bases). Germline CDR1 is SNHLY and CDR2 is FYNNEI. This CDR3 has 14 amino acids. The CDR3, as DNA: TGTGCCAGCAGTGAAGTGGACAGCAAAAACAGTCAGTACTTC. Residues: CASSEVDSKNSQYF.

The rearrangement links TRBV5-5 to TRBJ2-2; D not certain. The CDR3 length is 15 residues. Trimming took 1 base from V and 0 from J, leaving 7 bases between them. From germline, CDR1 is SGHKS and CDR2 YYEKEE (reference sequence). In nucleotides, the CDR3 is TGTGCCAGCAGCTTGACTCTTACGAACACCGGGGAGCTGTTTTTT. Translation gives CASSLTLTNTGELFF.

The chain is built from TRBV19 and TRBJ1-5; D is uncertain. This CDR3 region has 16 residues. CDR1 is LNHDA and CDR2 is SQIVND in the germline V gene (reference sequence). Trimming removed 0 bases at V and 2 bases at J, with 11 bases between. CDR3 in DNA: TGTGCCAGTAGTATAGAACCATGGCAGGGCAATCAGCCCCAGCATTTT. Protein product: CASSIEPWQGNQPQHF.

This clone was seen just once. The CDR3 is CASNGGGASETQYF. Here the CDR3 DNA reads TGTGCCAGCAACGGCGGGGGGGCTTCAGAGACCCAGTACTTC. The rearrangement links TRBV2 to TRBJ2-5, with 9 bases that match TRBD2. The V and J ends lost 7 bases and 4 bases, in that order; junction bases with no gene match: 7. The length of the CDR3 is 14 residues. The V gene's germline CDR1 is SNHLY and CDR2 FYNNEI.

The V call is TRBV5-4, the J call TRBJ2-2; D is uncertain. The CDR3 extends over 12 amino acids. V lost 2 bases, J lost 5 bases, and 4 bases lay in between. CDR1 and CDR2 (germline): SGHNT, YYREEE (reference sequence). The CDR3 DNA sequence: TGTGCCAGCAGCTTTCAAACCGGGGAGCTGTTTTTT. It encodes CASSFQTGELFF.

V usage is TRBV7-2 and J usage is TRBJ2-1; possible D gene TRBD2, 6 bases. The V end lost 0 bases, the J end lost 2 bases, and 14 bases lay between the germline ends. Germline lookup yields CDR1 SGHTA and CDR2 FQGNSA. The CDR3 is made up of 17 amino acids. The CDR3 sequence is CASSLAVSSGPYNEQFF. DNA of the CDR3: TGTGCCAGCAGCTTAGCGGTTAGTAGCGGCCCCTACAATGAGCAGTTCTTC.

This chain links TRBV10-3 with TRBJ2-1, with D perhaps matching TRBD2 (7 bases). This CDR3 contains 12 residues. Trimming stripped 11 bases from V and 9 bases from J, with 17 bases between. CDR1 is ENHRY and CDR2 is SYGVKD in the germline V gene. The CDR3 sequence: CAVGGPKFEQFF. As DNA, the CDR3 is TGTGCCGTGGGGGGGCCGAAATTTGAGCAGTTCTTC.

V usage is TRBV2 and J usage is TRBJ2-1; a possible D gene is TRBD2 (7 bases). Germline CDR1 reads SNHLY; CDR2 reads FYNNEI. Trimming shortened V by 3 bases and J by 4 bases, and 13 bases separated the two germline ends. CDR3 length equals 15 residues. The CDR3 loop is CASSDIGGLYNEQFF. CDR3 bases: TGTGCCAGCAGTGATATCGGGGGGCTTTACAATGAGCAGTTCTTC. Full variable domain (remainder filled in from reference TRBV2 and TRBJ2-1): EPEVTQTPSHQVTQMGQEVILRCVPISNHLYFYWYRQILGQKVEFLVSFYNNEISEKSEIFDDQFSVERPDGSNFTLKIRSTKLEDSAMYFCASSDIGGLYNEQFFGPGTRLTVL.

The chain employs TRBV7-6 and TRBJ1-5; maybe TRBD1 (5 bases). The germline CDR1 and CDR2 sequences are SGHVS and FNYEAQ. The V end lost 0 bases, the J end lost 6 bases, and 12 bases lay between the germline ends. The CDR3 loop spans 15 amino acids. The CDR3 is CASSLAEGVVQPQHF. In DNA form, the CDR3 reads TGTGCCAGCAGCTTAGCTGAAGGGGTGGTTCAGCCCCAGCATTTT.

The rearrangement joins TRBV19 to TRBJ2-7, with 8 bases matching TRBD2. V trimming: 5 bases; J trimming: 3 bases; junction bases outside the gene matches: 6. This CDR3 has 14 residues. CDR1 is LNHDA, CDR2 SQIVND, per germline (reference sequence). CDR3 protein: CASSSTSADYEQYF. The CDR3 nucleotides read TGTGCCAGTAGTTCGACTAGCGCGGACTACGAGCAGTACTTC. Complete variable domain (other parts from reference TRBV19 and TRBJ2-7): DGGITQSPKYLFRKEGQNVTLSCEQNLNHDAMYWYRQDPGQGLRLIYYSQIVNDFQKGDIAEGYSVSREKKESFPLTVTSAQKNPTAFYLCASSSTSADYEQYFGPGTRLTVT.

The chain links TRBV6-1 to TRBJ2-7; D gene uncertain. The CDR3 loop spans 15 amino acids. Germline lookup yields CDR1 MNHNS and CDR2 SASEGT. Trimming removed 4 bases at V and 0 bases at J, with 13 bases between. The DNA for the CDR3 is TGTGCCAGCAGTGCCCTGGCGGTAAGCTCCTACGAGCAGTACTTC. Translating it yields CASSALAVSSYEQYF.

The chain links TRBV18 to TRBJ1-2; no clear D. CDR3 length: 14 amino acids. V was shortened by 3 bases and J by 4 bases, with 12 bases between the two germline ends. Germline V gene data show CDR1 as KGHSH and CDR2 as LQKENI. CDR3 amino acids: CASSPGEGGYGYTF. The CDR3 bases are TGTGCCAGCTCACCCGGGGAAGGTGGCTATGGCTACACCTTC.

V gene TRBV11-3 combines with J gene TRBJ1-6; 8 nucleotides line up with TRBD1. CDR1 and CDR2 from the germline V gene are SGHNT and YENEEA. V lost 6 bases, J lost 6 bases, and 4 bases stayed unmatched. This CDR3 comprises 14 residues. The CDR3 region is CASRRTGRNSPLHF. The DNA of the CDR3 is TGTGCCAGCAGGAGGACAGGGCGTAATTCACCCCTCCACTTT.

The chain couples TRBV5-1 to TRBJ1-4, with D unclear. Trimming removed 3 bases at V and 0 bases at J, with 6 bases between. Germline CDR1 is SGHRS and CDR2 is YFSETQ. The CDR3 length is 14 residues. CDR3 loop: CASSSVSTNEKLFF. The CDR3 DNA reads TGCGCCAGCAGCTCTGTTTCAACTAATGAAAAACTGTTTTTT. The full variable domain, in which reference TRBV5-1 and TRBJ1-4 provide the parts outside the CDR3, is KAGVTQTPRYLIKTRGQQVTLSCSPISGHRSVSWYQQTPGQGLQFLFEYFSETQRNKGNFPGRFSGRQFSNSRSEMNVSTLELGDSALYLCASSSVSTNEKLFFGSGTQLSVL.

This clone was detected only once. This chain connects TRBV6-1 to TRBJ2-2; D gene ambiguous. The CDR3 has 13 residues. CDR1 and CDR2 (germline): MNHNS, SASEGT. V lost 7 bases and J 4 bases, leaving 10 bases between the germline ends. The CDR3 protein is CASTISSTGELFF. CDR3 nucleotides: TGTGCCAGCACGATTAGTAGCACCGGGGAGCTGTTTTTT.

This chain links TRBV19 with TRBJ1-2, with 9 bases matching TRBD1. V gave up 10 bases and J gave up 3 bases; unmatched junction bases: 6. This CDR3 has 13 residues. Germline V gene data show CDR1 as LNHDA and CDR2 as SQIVND (reference sequence). DNA of the CDR3: TGTGCCATCCGGGACAGGGCTGACTATGGCTACACCTTC. Residues: CAIRDRADYGYTF.

The chain has TRBV5-4 and TRBJ1-1, with 7 nucleotides matching TRBD1. The germline V gene has CDR1 SGHNT and CDR2 YYREEE (reference sequence). The CDR3 extends over 14 amino acids. V lost 5 bases, J lost 1 base, and 5 bases stayed unmatched. In DNA form, the CDR3 reads TGTGCCAGCAGGTGGGACAGACAGAACACTGAAGCTTTCTTT. Protein: CASRWDRQNTEAFF. The full variable domain, in which reference TRBV5-4 and TRBJ1-1 provide the parts outside the CDR3, is ETGVTQSPTHLIKTRGQQVTLRCSSQSGHNTVSWYQQALGQGPQFIFQYYREEENGRGNFPPRFSGLQFPNYSSELNVNALELDDSALYLCASRWDRQNTEAFFGQGTRLTVV.

This chain connects TRBV4-1 to TRBJ2-2; 11 bases line up with TRBD2. The CDR3 has 16 residues. V lost 4 bases, J lost 4 bases, and 5 bases stayed unmatched. Per the germline V gene, CDR1 is MGHRA and CDR2 is YSYEKL. The CDR3 sequence: CASSPGTSGLTGELFF. DNA of the CDR3: TGCGCCAGCAGCCCAGGGACTAGCGGACTCACCGGGGAGCTGTTTTTT.

V usage is TRBV5-6 and J usage is TRBJ1-4; TRBD1 is a possible D gene (5 bases). The CDR3 sequence is 17 residues long. The germline V and J ends were trimmed by 4 bases and 8 bases, with 24 bases remaining between them. Germline V gives CDR1 SGHDT, CDR2 YYEEEE. The CDR3 here is CASSLKVIGGSIEKLFF. In DNA, the CDR3 is TGTGCCAGCAGCCTGAAGGTGATCGGGGGGTCAATCGAAAAACTGTTTTTT.